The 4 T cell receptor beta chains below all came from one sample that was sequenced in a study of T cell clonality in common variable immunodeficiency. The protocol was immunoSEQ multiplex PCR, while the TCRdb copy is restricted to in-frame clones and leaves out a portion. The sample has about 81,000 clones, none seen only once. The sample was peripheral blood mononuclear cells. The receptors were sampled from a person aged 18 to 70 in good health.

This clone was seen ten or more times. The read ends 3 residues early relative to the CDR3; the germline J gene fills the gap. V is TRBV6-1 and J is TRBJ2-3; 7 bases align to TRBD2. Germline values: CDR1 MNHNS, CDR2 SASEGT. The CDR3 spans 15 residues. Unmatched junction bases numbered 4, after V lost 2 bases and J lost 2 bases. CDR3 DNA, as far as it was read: TGTGCCAGCAGTGAAATGAGCGGGGTCACAGATACG. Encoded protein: CASSEMSGVTDT. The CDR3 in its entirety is CASSEMSGVTDTQYF.

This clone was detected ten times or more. CDR3 DNA, as far as it was read: TGTGCCAGCAGCCGACAGCGGGAGGAGGTCTACGATACG. Its translation: CASSRQREEVYDT. The whole CDR3 protein is CASSRQREEVYDTQYF. The J gene is TRBJ2-3, the V gene TRBV14; TRBD2 agrees at 9 bases. Read coverage stops 3 residues before the CDR3 terminus; the germline J gene supplies the remainder. This CDR3 has 16 residues. The ends lost 4 bases at V and 6 bases at J; junction bases unmatched: 11. The germline CDR1 and CDR2 sequences are SGHDN and FVKESK.

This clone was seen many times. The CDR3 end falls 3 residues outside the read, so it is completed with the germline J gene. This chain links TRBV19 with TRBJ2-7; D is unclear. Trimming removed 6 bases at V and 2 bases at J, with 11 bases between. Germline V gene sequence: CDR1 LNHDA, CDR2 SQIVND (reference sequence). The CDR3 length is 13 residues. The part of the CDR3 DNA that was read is TGTGCCAGTAGGTGTGGCAGTCCCTACGAG. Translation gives CASRCGSPYE. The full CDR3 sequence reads CASRCGSPYEQYF.

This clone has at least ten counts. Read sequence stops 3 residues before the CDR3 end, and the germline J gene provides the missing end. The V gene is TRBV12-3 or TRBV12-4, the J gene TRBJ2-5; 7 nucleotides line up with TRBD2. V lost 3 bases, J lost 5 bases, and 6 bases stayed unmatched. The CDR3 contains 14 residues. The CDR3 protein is CASSLGGMSETQYF. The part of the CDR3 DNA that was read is TGTGCCAGCAGTTTGGGGGGGATGAGTGAGACC.